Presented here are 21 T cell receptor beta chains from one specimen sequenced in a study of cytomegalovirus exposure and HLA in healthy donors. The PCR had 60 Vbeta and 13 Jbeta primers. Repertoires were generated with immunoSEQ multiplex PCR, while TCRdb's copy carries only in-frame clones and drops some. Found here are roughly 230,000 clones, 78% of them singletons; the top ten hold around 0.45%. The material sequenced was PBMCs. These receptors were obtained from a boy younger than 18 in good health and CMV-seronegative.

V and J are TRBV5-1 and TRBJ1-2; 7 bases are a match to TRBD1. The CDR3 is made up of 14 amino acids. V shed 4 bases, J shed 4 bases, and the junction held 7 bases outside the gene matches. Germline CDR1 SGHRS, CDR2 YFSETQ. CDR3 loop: CASSEAGQSYGYTF. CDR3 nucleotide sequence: TGCGCCAGCAGCGAGGCGGGACAGAGCTATGGCTACACCTTC.

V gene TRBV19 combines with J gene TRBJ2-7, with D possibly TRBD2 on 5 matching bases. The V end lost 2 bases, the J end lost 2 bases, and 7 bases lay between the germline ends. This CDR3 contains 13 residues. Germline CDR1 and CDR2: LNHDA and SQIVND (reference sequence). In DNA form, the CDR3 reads TGTGCCAGTAGTATAACGAGGGCCTACGAGCAGTACTTC. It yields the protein CASSITRAYEQYF.

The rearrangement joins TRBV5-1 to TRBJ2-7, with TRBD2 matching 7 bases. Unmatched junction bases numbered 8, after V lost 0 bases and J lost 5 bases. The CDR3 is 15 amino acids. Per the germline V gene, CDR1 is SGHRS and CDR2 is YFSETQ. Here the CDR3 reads CASSLVLGEGNEQYF. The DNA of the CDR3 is TGCGCCAGCAGCTTGGTGTTGGGGGAGGGAAACGAGCAGTACTTC.

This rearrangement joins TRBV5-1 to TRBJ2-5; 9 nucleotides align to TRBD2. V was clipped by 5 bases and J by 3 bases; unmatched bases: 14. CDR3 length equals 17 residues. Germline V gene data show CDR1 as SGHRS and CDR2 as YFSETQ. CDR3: CASRSGISTSGKETQYF. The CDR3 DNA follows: TGCGCCAGCAGGTCCGGCATCTCGACTAGCGGCAAAGAGACCCAGTACTTC.

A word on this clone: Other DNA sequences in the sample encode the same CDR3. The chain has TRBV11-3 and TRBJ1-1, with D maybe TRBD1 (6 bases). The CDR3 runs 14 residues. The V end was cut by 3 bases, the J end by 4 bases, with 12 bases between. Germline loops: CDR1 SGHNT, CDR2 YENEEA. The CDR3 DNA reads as TGTGCCAGCAGCTTGGGGGGGGCCTCCACTGAAGCTTTCTTT. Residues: CASSLGGASTEAFF.

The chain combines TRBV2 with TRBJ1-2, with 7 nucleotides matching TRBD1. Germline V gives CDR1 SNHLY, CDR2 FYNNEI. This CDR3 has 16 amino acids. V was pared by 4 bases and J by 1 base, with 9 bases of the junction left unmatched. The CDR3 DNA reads TGTGCCAGCAGTGGGACTCAGACAGGGTATAACTATGGCTACACCTTC. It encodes CASSGTQTGYNYGYTF. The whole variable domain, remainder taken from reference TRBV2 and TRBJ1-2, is EPEVTQTPSHQVTQMGQEVILRCVPISNHLYFYWYRQILGQKVEFLVSFYNNEISEKSEIFDDQFSVERPDGSNFTLKIRSTKLEDSAMYFCASSGTQTGYNYGYTFGSGTRLTVV.

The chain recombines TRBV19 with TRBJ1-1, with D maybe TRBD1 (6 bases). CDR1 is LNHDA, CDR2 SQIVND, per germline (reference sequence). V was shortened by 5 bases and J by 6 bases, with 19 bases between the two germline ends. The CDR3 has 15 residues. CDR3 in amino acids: CASSFGRGGDAEAFF. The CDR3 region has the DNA TGTGCCAGTAGTTTCGGGCGAGGGGGTGACGCTGAAGCTTTCTTT.

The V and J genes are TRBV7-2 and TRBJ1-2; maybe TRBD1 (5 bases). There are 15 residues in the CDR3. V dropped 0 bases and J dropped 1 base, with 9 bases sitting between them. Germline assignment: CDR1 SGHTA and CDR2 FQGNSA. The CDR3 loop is CASSLAVGGNYGYTF. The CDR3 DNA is TGTGCCAGCAGCTTAGCGGTGGGGGGTAACTATGGCTACACCTTC.

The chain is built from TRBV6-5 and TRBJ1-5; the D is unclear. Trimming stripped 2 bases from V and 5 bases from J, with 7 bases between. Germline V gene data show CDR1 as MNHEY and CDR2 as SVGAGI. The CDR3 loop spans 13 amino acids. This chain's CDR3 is CASSYGRDQPQHF. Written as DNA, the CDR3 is TGTGCCAGCAGTTACGGGCGAGATCAGCCCCAGCATTTT.

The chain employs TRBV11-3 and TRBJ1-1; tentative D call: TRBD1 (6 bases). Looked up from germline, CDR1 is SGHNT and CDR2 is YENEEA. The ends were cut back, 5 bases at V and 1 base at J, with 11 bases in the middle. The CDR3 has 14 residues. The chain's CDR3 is CASSPLTGNTEAFF. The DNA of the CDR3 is TGTGCCAGCAGCCCACTGACAGGGAACACTGAAGCTTTCTTT.

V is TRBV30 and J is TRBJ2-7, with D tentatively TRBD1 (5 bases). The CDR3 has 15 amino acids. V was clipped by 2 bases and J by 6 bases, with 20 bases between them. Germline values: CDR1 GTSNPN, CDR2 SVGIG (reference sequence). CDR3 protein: CAWSPPVGPPGEQYF. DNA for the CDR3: TGTGCCTGGAGTCCCCCCGTGGGGCCGCCGGGCGAGCAGTACTTC.

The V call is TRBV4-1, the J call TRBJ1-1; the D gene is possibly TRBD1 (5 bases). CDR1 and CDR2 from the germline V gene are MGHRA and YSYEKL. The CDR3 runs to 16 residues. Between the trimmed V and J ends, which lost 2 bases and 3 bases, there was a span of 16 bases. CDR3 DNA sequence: TGCGCCAGCAGCCAACCGCGGGGGTATGGGGACACTGAAGCTTTCTTT. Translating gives CASSQPRGYGDTEAFF.

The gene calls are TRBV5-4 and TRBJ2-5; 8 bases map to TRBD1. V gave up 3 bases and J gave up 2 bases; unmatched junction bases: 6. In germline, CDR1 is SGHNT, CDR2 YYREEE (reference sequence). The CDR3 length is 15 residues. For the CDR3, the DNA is TGTGCCAGCAGCTATTCAGGGGGCCGGCAAGAGACCCAGTACTTC. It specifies CASSYSGGRQETQYF.

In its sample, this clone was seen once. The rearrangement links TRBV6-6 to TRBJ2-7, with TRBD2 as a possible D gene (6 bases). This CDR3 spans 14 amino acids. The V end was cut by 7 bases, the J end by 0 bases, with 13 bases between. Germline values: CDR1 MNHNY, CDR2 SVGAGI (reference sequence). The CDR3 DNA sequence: TGTGCCAGCACGCTGACTAGAATCTCCTACGAGCAGTACTTC. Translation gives CASTLTRISYEQYF.

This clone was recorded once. Here the CDR3 reads CAWNVRDTEAFF. The CDR3 region has the DNA TGTGCCTGGAACGTGAGGGACACTGAAGCTTTCTTT. The gene calls are TRBV30 and TRBJ1-1; D is uncertain. This CDR3 has 12 residues. CDR1 and CDR2 (germline): GTSNPN, SVGIG (reference sequence). Deletions cut 4 bases from V and 3 bases from J, with 9 bases between.

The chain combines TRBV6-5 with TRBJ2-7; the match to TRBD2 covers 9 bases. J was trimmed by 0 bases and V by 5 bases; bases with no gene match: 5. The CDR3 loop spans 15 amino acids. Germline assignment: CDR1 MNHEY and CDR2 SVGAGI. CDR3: CASSLFSGGSYEQYF. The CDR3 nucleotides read TGTGCCAGCAGTCTCTTTAGCGGGGGCTCCTACGAGCAGTACTTC.

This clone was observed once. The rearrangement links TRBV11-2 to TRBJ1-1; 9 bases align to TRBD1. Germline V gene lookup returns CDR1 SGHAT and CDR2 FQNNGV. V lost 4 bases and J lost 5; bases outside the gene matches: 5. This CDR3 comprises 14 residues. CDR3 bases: TGTGCCAGCAGCTCTCCGACAGGGGGTACTGAAGCTTTCTTT. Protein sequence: CASSSPTGGTEAFF.

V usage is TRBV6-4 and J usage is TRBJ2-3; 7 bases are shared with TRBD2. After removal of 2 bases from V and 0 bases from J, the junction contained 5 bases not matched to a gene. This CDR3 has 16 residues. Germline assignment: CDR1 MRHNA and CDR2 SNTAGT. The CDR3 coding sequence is TGTGCCAGCAGTGACGGGTCGGGGGGAAGCACAGATACGCAGTATTTT. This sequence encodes CASSDGSGGSTDTQYF.

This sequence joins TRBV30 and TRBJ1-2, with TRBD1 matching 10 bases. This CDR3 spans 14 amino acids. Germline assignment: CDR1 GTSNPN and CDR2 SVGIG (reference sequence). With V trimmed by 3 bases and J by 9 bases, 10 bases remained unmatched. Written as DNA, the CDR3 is TGTGCCTGGAGCACCGGGACAGGGGCACGTCGCTACACCTTC. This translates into CAWSTGTGARRYTF.

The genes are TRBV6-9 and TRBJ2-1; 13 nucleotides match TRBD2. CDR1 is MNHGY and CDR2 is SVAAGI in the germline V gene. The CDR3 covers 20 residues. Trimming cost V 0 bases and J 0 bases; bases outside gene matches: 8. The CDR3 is CASSYSRTSGGADSYNEQFF. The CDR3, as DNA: TGTGCCAGCAGTTATTCACGGACTAGCGGGGGAGCAGACTCCTACAATGAGCAGTTCTTC.

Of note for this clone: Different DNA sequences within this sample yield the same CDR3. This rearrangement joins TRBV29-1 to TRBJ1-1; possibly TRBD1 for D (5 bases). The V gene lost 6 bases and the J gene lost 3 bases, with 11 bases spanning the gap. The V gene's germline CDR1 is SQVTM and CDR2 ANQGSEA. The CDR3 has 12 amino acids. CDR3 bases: TGCAGCGTGCGAGGAGGGGACACTGAAGCTTTCTTT. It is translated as CSVRGGDTEAFF.